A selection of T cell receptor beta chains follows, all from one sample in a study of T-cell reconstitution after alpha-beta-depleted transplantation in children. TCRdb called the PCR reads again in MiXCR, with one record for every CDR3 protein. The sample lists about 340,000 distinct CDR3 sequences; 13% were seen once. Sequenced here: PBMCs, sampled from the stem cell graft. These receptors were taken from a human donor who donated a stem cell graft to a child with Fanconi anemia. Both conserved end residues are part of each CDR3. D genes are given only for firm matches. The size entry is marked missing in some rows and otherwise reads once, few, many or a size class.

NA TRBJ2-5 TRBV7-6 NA CASSRSRGRETQYF TGTGCCAGCAGCCGATCCAGGGGCAGGGAGACCCAGTACTTC
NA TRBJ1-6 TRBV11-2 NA CASTHGVYNSPLHF TGTGCCAGCACCCATGGGGTCTATAATTCACCCCTCCACTTT
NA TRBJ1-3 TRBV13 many CASSPRSSGNTIYF TGTGCCAGCAGCCCCCGGTCCTCTGGAAACACCATATATTTT
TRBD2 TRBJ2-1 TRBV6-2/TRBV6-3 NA CASSPTSGWASNEQFF TGTGCCAGCAGTCCCACTAGCGGGTGGGCGAGTAATGAGCAGTTCTTC
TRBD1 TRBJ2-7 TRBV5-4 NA CASSLEQGFDEQYF TGTGCCAGCAGCCTAGAACAGGGGTTCGACGAGCAGTACTTC
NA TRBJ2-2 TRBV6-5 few CASSYSRRNGELFF TGTGCCAGCAGTTACTCTAGGCGGAACGGGGAGCTGTTTTTT
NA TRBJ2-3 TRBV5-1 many CASSPSTSTDTQYF TGCGCCAGCAGCCCAAGCACCAGCACAGATACGCAGTATTTT
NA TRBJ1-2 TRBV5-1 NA CASSLGDGNYGYTF TGCGCCAGCAGCTTGGGTGACGGAAACTATGGCTACACCTTC
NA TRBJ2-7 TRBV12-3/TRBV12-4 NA CASSFLGIRSEQYF TGTGCCAGCAGTTTTCTTGGGATTAGGAGCGAGCAGTACTTC
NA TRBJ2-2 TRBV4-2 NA CASSQEGTANTGELFF TGTGCCAGCAGCCAAGAAGGGACCGCTAACACCGGGGAGCTGTTTTTT
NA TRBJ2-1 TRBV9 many CASSVGVGKGSYNEQFF TGTGCCAGCAGCGTAGGGGTAGGGAAGGGCTCCTACAATGAGCAGTTCTTC
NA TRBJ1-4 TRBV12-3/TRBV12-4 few CASRPALIRGQLFF TGTGCCAGCAGGCCCGCCTTGATCCGAGGGCAACTGTTTTTT
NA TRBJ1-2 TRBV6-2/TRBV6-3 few CASSSTVLSGYTF TGTGCCAGCAGTTCCACGGTCCTTTCGGGCTACACCTTC
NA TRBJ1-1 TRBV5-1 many CASSYAGDTEAFF TGCGCCAGCAGCTACGCGGGAGACACTGAAGCTTTCTTT
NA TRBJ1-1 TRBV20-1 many CSARSRGMNTEAFF TGCAGTGCTAGATCCAGGGGAATGAACACTGAAGCTTTCTTT
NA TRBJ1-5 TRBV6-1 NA CASRGGGQPQHF TGTGCCAGCAGGGGAGGGGGACAGCCCCAGCATTTT
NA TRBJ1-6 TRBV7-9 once CASSFNIGRNSPLHF TGTGCCAGCAGCTTTAATATCGGGCGGAATTCACCCCTCCACTTT
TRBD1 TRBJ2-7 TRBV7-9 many CASSDQGASYEQYF TGTGCCAGCAGCGATCAGGGGGCATCCTACGAGCAGTACTTC
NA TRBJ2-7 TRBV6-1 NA CASSRARGYEQYF TGTGCCAGCAGCAGGGCAAGGGGCTACGAGCAGTACTTC
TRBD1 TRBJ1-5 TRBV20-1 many CSAISPDRGFQPQHF TGCAGTGCTATTTCACCGGACAGGGGCTTCCAGCCCCAGCATTTT
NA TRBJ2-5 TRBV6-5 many CASSYSGGAETQYF TGTGCCAGCAGTTATTCCGGTGGTGCGGAGACCCAGTACTTC
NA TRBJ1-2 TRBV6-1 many CASSEEGTAYGYTF TGTGCCAGCAGTGAAGAAGGGACTGCGTATGGCTACACCTTC
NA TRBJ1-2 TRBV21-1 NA CASSTHRDLWDYGYTF TGTGCCAGCAGCACCCACCGGGATTTGTGGGACTATGGCTACACCTTC
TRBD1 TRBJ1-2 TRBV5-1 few CASSSAGQGINYGYTF TGCGCCAGCAGCTCCGCTGGACAGGGAATTAACTATGGCTACACCTTC
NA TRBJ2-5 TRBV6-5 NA CASSYSGSGEGETQYF TGTGCCAGCAGTTACTCTGGGTCAGGGGAGGGTGAGACCCAGTACTTC
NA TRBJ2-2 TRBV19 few CATSLGGLNTGELFF TGTGCCACCTCCTTGGGGGGATTGAACACCGGGGAGCTGTTTTTT